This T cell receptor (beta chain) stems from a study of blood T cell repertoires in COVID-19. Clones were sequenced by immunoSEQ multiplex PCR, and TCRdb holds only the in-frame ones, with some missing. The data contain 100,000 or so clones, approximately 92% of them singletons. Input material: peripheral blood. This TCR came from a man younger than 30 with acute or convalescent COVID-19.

The CDR3 spells CASSPAQGATNEKLFF. Here the CDR3 DNA reads TGTGCCAGCAGTCCCGCTCAGGGGGCAACTAATGAAAAACTGTTTTTT. The rearrangement joins TRBV6-6 to TRBJ1-4; 7 bases are shared with TRBD1. V gave up 5 bases and J gave up 0 bases; unmatched junction bases: 6. Germline-derived CDR1 and CDR2 are MNHNY and SVGAGI (reference sequence). The CDR3 has 16 amino acids.